This T cell receptor (beta chain) was found in a study of control samples from healthy donors and cancer patients. Between the trimmed V and J ends, which lost 0 bases and 5 bases, there was a span of 16 bases. In germline, CDR1 is ENHRY, CDR2 SYGVKD. The CDR3 sequence is 16 residues long. Sequencing used immunoSEQ multiplex PCR; TCRdb keeps in-frame clones, though not all of them. The sample has some 130,000 clones; around 93% are singletons. Material for sequencing was blood. This chain connects TRBV10-3 to TRBJ1-2; no reliable D call. The sequence was obtained from a man aged 18 to 29 in good health. This chain's CDR3 is CAISESLRGEGYGYTF. For the CDR3, the DNA is TGTGCCATCAGTGAGTCGCTCCGTGGGGAAGGGTATGGCTACACCTTC.